A selection of T cell receptor beta chains follows, all from one sample in a study of blood T cells in healthy people across ages. TCRdb recomputed calls from the 5' RACE reads with MiXCR, one row per CDR3 protein. The sample holds 800,000 to 900,000 distinct CDR3 sequences, less than 80% seen once. Input material: blood. Receptor source: a man under 40 in good health. Both conserved end residues are part of each CDR3. The order of the fields is D gene, V gene, J gene, CDR3 length, clone size, CDR3 protein, CDR3 DNA. A D gene is named only where the DNA matches it firmly. Only part of the rows carry a size: once, few, many, or a class if the clone is expanded.

-	TRBV13	TRBJ2-5	15	-	CASSLGTRYQETQYF	TGTGCCAGCAGCTTAGGGACCAGGTACCAAGAGACCCAGTACTTC
TRBD2	TRBV11-1	TRBJ2-5	16	-	CASSGTLRGTQETQYF	TGTGCCAGCAGCGGGACGTTGCGGGGGACCCAAGAGACCCAGTACTTC
-	TRBV4-2	TRBJ1-5	16	-	CASSPGLGEGNQPQHF	TGTGCCAGCAGCCCCGGTTTGGGGGAGGGGAATCAGCCCCAGCATTTT
TRBD1	TRBV13	TRBJ1-6	14	few	CASSRQGLNSPLHF	TGTGCCAGCAGCCGACAGGGTCTGAATTCACCCCTCCACTTT
TRBD1	TRBV28	TRBJ1-2	13	-	CASRPQGLYGYTF	TGTGCCAGCAGACCACAGGGGTTATATGGCTACACCTTC
-	TRBV28	TRBJ2-7	11	-	CATHLGHEQYF	TGTGCCACCCACCTTGGGCACGAGCAGTACTTC
-	TRBV9	TRBJ1-4	14	-	CASSLTLENEKLFF	TGTGCCAGCAGCCTCACACTGGAAAATGAAAAACTGTTTTTT
-	TRBV6-5	TRBJ1-5	15	-	CASSNSRIGNQPQHF	TGTGCCAGCAGTAACTCGAGGATTGGCAATCAGCCCCAGCATTTT
TRBD2	TRBV4-3	TRBJ2-1	15	few	CASSQGTSRASEQFF	TGCGCCAGCAGCCAAGGGACTAGCAGAGCAAGTGAGCAGTTCTTC
-	TRBV5-1	TRBJ2-3	16	-	CASNLEGQPSTDTQYF	TGCGCCAGCAACTTGGAGGGACAGCCAAGCACAGATACGCAGTATTTT
-	TRBV20-1	TRBJ2-3	16	few	CSARSFEGSSTDTQYF	TGCAGTGCTAGAAGTTTTGAGGGGTCAAGCACAGATACGCAGTATTTT
-	TRBV4-2	TRBJ1-2	16	-	CASSQDPDSRNYGYTF	TGTGCCAGCAGCCAAGATCCGGACAGCCGAAACTATGGCTACACCTTC
-	TRBV7-2	TRBJ2-1	18	few	CASSFVEGNLFRYNEQFF	TGTGCCAGCAGCTTTGTGGAGGGGAACCTTTTCCGATACAATGAGCAGTTCTTC
-	TRBV4-3	TRBJ1-2	15	-	CASSQDDTLNYGYTF	TGCGCCAGCAGCCAAGACGACACTCTAAACTATGGCTACACCTTC
-	TRBV12-3/TRBV12-4	TRBJ2-3	11	few	CASAITDTQYF	TGTGCCAGCGCAATCACGGATACGCAGTATTTT
TRBD2	TRBV3-1	TRBJ2-7	14	few	CASSQVGLVREQYF	TGTGCCAGCAGCCAAGTAGGACTAGTTCGCGAGCAGTACTTC
-	TRBV7-2	TRBJ2-7	15	-	CASSLEGWPWYEQYF	TGTGCCAGCAGCTTAGAAGGCTGGCCCTGGTACGAGCAGTACTTC
-	TRBV7-2	TRBJ2-7	14	few	CASSLGLTLDEQYF	TGTGCCAGCAGCTTAGGTCTTACCCTGGACGAGCAGTACTTC
TRBD1	TRBV10-3	TRBJ2-1	17	once	CAIRSLDREVLSNEQFF	TGTGCCATCAGGAGTTTGGACAGGGAAGTTCTAAGCAATGAGCAGTTCTTC
-	TRBV20-1	TRBJ2-7	13	many	CSADRTMRHEQYF	TGCAGTGCTGACCGGACCATGAGGCACGAGCAGTACTTC
TRBD1	TRBV6-1	TRBJ2-7	14	few	CASSPGGPAWEQYF	TGTGCCAGCAGCCCAGGGGGCCCGGCGTGGGAGCAGTACTTC
-	TRBV11-1	TRBJ2-5	12	-	CASSSSPETQYF	TGTGCCAGCAGCTCTAGCCCAGAGACCCAGTACTTC
-	TRBV6-5	TRBJ1-2	14	-	CASRSPGQAWGYTF	TGTGCCAGCAGGTCTCCGGGCCAAGCGTGGGGCTACACCTTC
TRBD2	TRBV7-2	TRBJ2-4	15	-	CASSLAGGPGDIQYF	TGTGCCAGCAGCTTGGCGGGGGGGCCTGGGGACATTCAGTACTTC
-	TRBV5-1	TRBJ2-6	15	once	CASSSYSTGANVLTF	TGCGCCAGCAGTTCTTACTCAACTGGGGCCAACGTCCTGACTTTC
-	TRBV3-1	TRBJ2-7	12	few	CASSLTSGEQYF	TGTGCCAGCAGCCTCACGTCGGGCGAGCAGTACTTC
-	TRBV10-3	TRBJ1-2	14	-	CAISEGQAGRGYTF	TGTGCCATCAGTGAAGGTCAGGCGGGACGTGGCTACACCTTC
TRBD1	TRBV27	TRBJ1-2	15	few	CASSFAAGGSDGYTF	TGTGCCAGCAGTTTTGCCGCAGGGGGCAGCGATGGCTACACCTTC
-	TRBV20-1	TRBJ2-1	15	many	CSPGSGDPSYNEQFF	TGCAGCCCCGGATCGGGGGATCCATCCTACAATGAGCAGTTCTTC
-	TRBV14	TRBJ2-4	16	few	CASSPEEGFAKNIQYF	TGTGCCAGCAGCCCTGAGGAGGGATTCGCCAAAAACATTCAGTACTTC
TRBD2	TRBV20-1	TRBJ2-3	13	-	CSALAGGTDTQYF	TGCAGTGCCCTAGCGGGGGGCACAGATACGCAGTATTTT
TRBD1	TRBV29-1	TRBJ1-2	13	-	CSGGTGGGYGYTF	TGCAGCGGTGGGACAGGGGGCGGCTATGGCTACACCTTC
-	TRBV10-3	TRBJ2-5	14	-	CAIRKDSLLETQYF	TGTGCCATCAGAAAGGACAGTCTGTTGGAGACCCAGTACTTC
-	TRBV2	TRBJ2-3	14	-	CASSYPGTSGTQYF	TGTGCCAGCAGTTACCCCGGGACTTCAGGTACGCAGTATTTT
TRBD1	TRBV7-3	TRBJ1-1	14	once	CASSQEGTGAEAFF	TGCGCCAGCAGCCAAGAAGGGACAGGGGCTGAAGCTTTCTTT
TRBD2	TRBV7-2	TRBJ2-3	18	-	CACSSPGLAGRSTDTQYF	TGTGCCTGCAGCTCGCCGGGACTAGCGGGGAGAAGCACAGATACGCAGTATTTT
-	TRBV20-1	TRBJ2-7	13	few	CSALGGGTDEQYF	TGCAGTGCATTAGGGGGGGGTACCGACGAGCAGTACTTC
TRBD1	TRBV7-9	TRBJ2-5	16	-	CASSPIRDRKKETQYF	TGTGCCAGCAGCCCAATTAGGGACAGGAAAAAAGAGACCCAGTACTTC
-	TRBV7-2	TRBJ2-3	15	-	CASTLVGQATDTQYF	TGTGCCAGCACCTTGGTCGGGCAGGCCACAGATACGCAGTATTTT
-	TRBV20-1	TRBJ2-1	15	-	CSANPPGPSYNEQFF	TGCAGTGCTAACCCCCCGGGGCCCTCCTACAATGAGCAGTTCTTC
-	TRBV12-3/TRBV12-4	TRBJ1-2	13	-	CASSLRPKDGYTF	TGTGCCAGCAGTTTAAGGCCCAAGGATGGCTACACCTTC
-	TRBV20-1	TRBJ2-6	13	-	CSARQTGANVLTF	TGCAGTGCCCGCCAAACTGGGGCCAACGTCCTGACTTTC
TRBD2	TRBV9	TRBJ2-3	16	-	CASSVVGTSVSDTQYF	TGTGCCAGCAGCGTAGTGGGGACTAGCGTATCGGATACGCAGTATTTT
TRBD1	TRBV7-9	TRBJ2-4	16	-	CASSSTGDWDKNIQYF	TGTGCCAGCAGTAGTACAGGGGATTGGGACAAAAACATTCAGTACTTC
TRBD1	TRBV19	TRBJ2-6	17	once	CASTPTGSISGANVLTF	TGTGCCAGTACCCCGACAGGGTCGATCTCTGGGGCCAACGTCCTGACTTTC
TRBD1	TRBV7-9	TRBJ2-7	14	-	CASSPQGQNYEQYF	TGTGCCAGCAGCCCGCAGGGACAGAACTACGAGCAGTACTTC
-	TRBV20-1	TRBJ1-1	15	few	CSATYRKGTNTEAFF	TGCAGTGCCACTTATCGCAAGGGCACGAACACTGAAGCTTTCTTT
-	TRBV5-4	TRBJ2-7	14	-	CASSLDPRRDEQYF	TGTGCCAGCAGCTTGGATCCCAGGAGGGACGAGCAGTACTTC
-	TRBV4-3	TRBJ2-3	16	-	CASSQKGRVGTDTQYF	TGCGCCAGCAGCCAGAAGGGGCGAGTCGGGACAGATACGCAGTATTTT